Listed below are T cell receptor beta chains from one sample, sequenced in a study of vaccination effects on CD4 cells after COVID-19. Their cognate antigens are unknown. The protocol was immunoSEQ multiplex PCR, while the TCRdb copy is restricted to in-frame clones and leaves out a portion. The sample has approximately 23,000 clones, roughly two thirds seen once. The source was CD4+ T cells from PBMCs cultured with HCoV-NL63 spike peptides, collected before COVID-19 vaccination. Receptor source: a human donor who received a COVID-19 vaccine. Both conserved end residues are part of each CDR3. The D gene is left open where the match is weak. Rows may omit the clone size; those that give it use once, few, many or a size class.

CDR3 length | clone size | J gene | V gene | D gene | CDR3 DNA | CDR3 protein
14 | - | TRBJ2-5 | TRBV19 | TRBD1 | TGTGCCAGTGCCTCGACAGGGGGCGCCGAGACCCAGTACTTC | CASASTGGAETQYF
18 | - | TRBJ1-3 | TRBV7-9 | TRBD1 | TGTGCCAGCAGCCGACCGGGACAGGCTTTAAACTCTGGAAACACCATATATTTT | CASSRPGQALNSGNTIYF
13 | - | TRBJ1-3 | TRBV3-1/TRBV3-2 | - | TGTGCCAGCAGCCAAGGGGGAGGAAACACCATATATTTT | CASSQGGGNTIYF
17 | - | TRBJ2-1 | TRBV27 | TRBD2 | TGTGCCAGCAGTTTTCCCGGGACTAGCAAGCCGTACAATGAGCAGTTCTTC | CASSFPGTSKPYNEQFF
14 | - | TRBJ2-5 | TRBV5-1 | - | TGCGCCAGCTCCATACAGGCGCCCCAAGAGACCCAGTACTTC | CASSIQAPQETQYF
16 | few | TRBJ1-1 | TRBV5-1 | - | TGCGCCAGCAGCCAACCCAAACTTAATTCTGGCACTGAAGCTTTCTTT | CASSQPKLNSGTEAFF
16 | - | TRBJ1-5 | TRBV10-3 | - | TGTGCCATCAGTGGAGGTTCAAAGAATTGGGGTCAGCCCCAGCATTTT | CAISGGSKNWGQPQHF
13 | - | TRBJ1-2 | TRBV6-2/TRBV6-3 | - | TGTGCCAGCAGCTTCCGGGGTAACTATGGCTACACCTTC | CASSFRGNYGYTF
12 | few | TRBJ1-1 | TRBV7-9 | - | TGTGCCAGCAGCTTAGGGGCAGGAAGGGCTTTCTTT | CASSLGAGRAFF
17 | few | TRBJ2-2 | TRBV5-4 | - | TGTGCCAGCAGCCCCGGAACCAGGGGCACAAGGTCCGGGGAGCTGTTTTTT | CASSPGTRGTRSGELFF
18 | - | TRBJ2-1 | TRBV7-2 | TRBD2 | TGTGCCAGCAGCTTATACGCTAGCGGGGGGACCACCTACAATGAGCAGTTCTTC | CASSLYASGGTTYNEQFF
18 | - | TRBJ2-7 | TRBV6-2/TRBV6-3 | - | TGTGCCAGCAGTTACTCGAGGGAGGTGAGGGGACAAGGAGACGAGCAGTACTTC | CASSYSREVRGQGDEQYF
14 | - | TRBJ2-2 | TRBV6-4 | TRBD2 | TGTGCCAGCACCCAGACTAGCGGCACCGGGGAGCTGTTTTTT | CASTQTSGTGELFF
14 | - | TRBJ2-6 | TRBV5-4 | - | TGTGCCAGCATCGAGGGAGCCGGGGCCAACGTCCTGACTTTC | CASIEGAGANVLTF
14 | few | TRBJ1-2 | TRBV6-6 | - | TGTGCCAGCAGTTACGATCCCTGGAACTATGGCTACACCTTC | CASSYDPWNYGYTF
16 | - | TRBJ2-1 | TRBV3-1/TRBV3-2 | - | TGTGCCAGCAGCCAAGTACTGCCCGGGGCCTCGGGTGAGCAGTTCTTC | CASSQVLPGASGEQFF
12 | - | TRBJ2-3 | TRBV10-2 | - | TGCGCCAGCATGACAGACACAGATACGCAGTATTTT | CASMTDTDTQYF
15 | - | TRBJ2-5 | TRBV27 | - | TGTGCCAGCAGTTTATCGGCGTCGGGATTGGAGACCCAGTACTTC | CASSLSASGLETQYF
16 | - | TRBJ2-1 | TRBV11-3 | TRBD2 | TGTGCCAGCAGCCATAGACTAGCGGGGCCTTACAATGAGCAGTTCTTC | CASSHRLAGPYNEQFF
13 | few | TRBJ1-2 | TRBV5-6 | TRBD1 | TGTGCCAGCACCACCAGGGGGGCCTATGGCTACACCTTC | CASTTRGAYGYTF
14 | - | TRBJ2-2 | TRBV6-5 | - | TGTGCCAGCAGCGATACAGCGAACACCGGGGAGCTGTTTTTT | CASSDTANTGELFF
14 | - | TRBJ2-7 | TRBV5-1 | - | TGCGCCAGCAGCTGGGAGGCTAGCTCCTACGAGCAGTACTTC | CASSWEASSYEQYF
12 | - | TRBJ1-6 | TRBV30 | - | TGTGCCTGGTCCCCAGGGGACCCACCCCTCCACTTT | CAWSPGDPPLHF
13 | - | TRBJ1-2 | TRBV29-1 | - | TGCAGCGTTGAAGTGGGAGGGCCCTATGGCTACACCTTC | CSVEVGGPYGYTF
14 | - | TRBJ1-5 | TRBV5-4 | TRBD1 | TGTGCCAGCAGCCGACAGGGGGGGAATCAGCCCCAGCATTTT | CASSRQGGNQPQHF
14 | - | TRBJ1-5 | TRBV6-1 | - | TGTGCCAGCAGTGAATATGGGGGAGTTCAGCCCCAGCATTTT | CASSEYGGVQPQHF
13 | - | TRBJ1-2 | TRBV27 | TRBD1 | TGTGCCAGCAAAAAGACAGGGGCGGGTGGCTACACCTTC | CASKKTGAGGYTF
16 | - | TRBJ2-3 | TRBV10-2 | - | TGCGCCAGCAGCGCAGGACAGCTTAGCCTCACAGATACGCAGTATTTT | CASSAGQLSLTDTQYF
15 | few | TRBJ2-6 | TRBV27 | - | TGTGCCAGCAGTGAATCAGGGTTCGGGGCCAACGTCCTGACTTTC | CASSESGFGANVLTF
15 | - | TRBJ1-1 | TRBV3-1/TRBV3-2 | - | TGTGCCAGCAGCCAATCTGGGGGATTTACTACTGAAGCTTTCTTT | CASSQSGGFTTEAFF
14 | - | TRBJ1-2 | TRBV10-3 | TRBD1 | TGTGCCATCAGGAAGGACAGGGATAATGGTGGCTACACCTTC | CAIRKDRDNGGYTF